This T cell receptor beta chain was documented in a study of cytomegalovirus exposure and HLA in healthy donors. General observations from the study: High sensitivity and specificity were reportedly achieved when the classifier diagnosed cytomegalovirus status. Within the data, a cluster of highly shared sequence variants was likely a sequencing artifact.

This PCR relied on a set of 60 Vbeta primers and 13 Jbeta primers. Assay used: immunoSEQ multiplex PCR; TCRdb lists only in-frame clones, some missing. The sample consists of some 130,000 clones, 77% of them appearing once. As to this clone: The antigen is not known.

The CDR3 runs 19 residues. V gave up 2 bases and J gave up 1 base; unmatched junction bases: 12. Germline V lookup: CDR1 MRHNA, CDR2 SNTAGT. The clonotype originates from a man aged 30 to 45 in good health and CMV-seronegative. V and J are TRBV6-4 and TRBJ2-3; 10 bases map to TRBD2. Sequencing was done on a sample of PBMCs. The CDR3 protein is CASSDESSGSSSGTDTQYF. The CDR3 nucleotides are TGTGCCAGCAGTGACGAGTCTAGCGGGAGCAGCAGTGGCACAGATACGCAGTATTTT.